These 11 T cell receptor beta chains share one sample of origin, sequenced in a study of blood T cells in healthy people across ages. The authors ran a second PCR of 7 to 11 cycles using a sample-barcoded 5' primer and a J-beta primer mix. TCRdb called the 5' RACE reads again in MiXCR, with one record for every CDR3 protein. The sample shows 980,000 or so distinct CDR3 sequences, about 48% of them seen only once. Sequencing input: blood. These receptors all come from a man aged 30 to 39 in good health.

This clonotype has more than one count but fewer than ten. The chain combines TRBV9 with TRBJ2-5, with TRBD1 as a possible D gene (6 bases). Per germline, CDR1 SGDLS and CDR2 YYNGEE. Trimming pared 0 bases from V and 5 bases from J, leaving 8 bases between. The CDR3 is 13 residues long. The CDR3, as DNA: TGTGCCAGCAGCGTAGAGCAGGGGGAGACCCAGTACTTC. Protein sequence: CASSVEQGETQYF.

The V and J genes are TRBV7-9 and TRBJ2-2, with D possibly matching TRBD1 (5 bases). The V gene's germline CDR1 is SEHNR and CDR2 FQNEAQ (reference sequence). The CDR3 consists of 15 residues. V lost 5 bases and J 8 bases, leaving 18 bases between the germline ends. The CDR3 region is CASSRQDNQGGELFF. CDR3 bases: TGTGCCAGCAGCCGACAAGATAATCAGGGTGGGGAGCTGTTTTTT.

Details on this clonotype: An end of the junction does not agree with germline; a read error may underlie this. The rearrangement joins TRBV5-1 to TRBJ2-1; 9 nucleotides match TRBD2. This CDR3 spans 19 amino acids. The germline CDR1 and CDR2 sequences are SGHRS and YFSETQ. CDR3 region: CASGLVLAGALGGSNEQFF. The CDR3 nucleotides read TGCGCCAGCGGCTTGGTATTAGCGGGGGCCCTCGGGGGTAGCAATGAGCAGTTCTTC. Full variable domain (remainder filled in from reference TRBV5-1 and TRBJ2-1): KAGVTQTPRYLIKTRGQQVTLSCSPISGHRSVSWYQQTPGQGLQFLFEYFSETQRNKGNFPGRFSGRQFSNSRSEMNVSTLELGDSALYLCASGLVLAGALGGSNEQFFGPGTRLTVL.

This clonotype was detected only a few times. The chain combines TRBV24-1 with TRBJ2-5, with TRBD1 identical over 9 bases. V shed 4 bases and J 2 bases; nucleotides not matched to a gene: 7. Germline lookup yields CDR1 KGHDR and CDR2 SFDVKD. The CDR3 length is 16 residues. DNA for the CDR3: TGTGCCACCAGTGACCCGGACAGGGGAGAACAAGAGACCCAGTACTTC. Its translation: CATSDPDRGEQETQYF.

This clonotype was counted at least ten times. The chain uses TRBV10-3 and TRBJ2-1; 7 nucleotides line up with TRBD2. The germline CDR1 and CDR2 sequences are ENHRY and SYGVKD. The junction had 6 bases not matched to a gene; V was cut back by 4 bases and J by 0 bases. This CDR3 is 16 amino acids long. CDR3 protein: CAISGGGGSSYNEQFF. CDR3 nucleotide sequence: TGTGCCATCAGTGGCGGGGGTGGCAGCTCCTACAATGAGCAGTTCTTC.

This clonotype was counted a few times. The CDR3 bases are TGCGCCAGCAGCTTGGAGGGGGCTAATGAAAAACTGTTTTTT. As protein: CASSLEGANEKLFF. This chain joins TRBV5-1 and TRBJ1-4; possibly TRBD1 for D (6 bases). With 0 bases removed from V and 3 bases from J, the gap between germline ends came to 6 bases. CDR3 length: 14 residues. Germline-derived CDR1 and CDR2 are SGHRS and YFSETQ.

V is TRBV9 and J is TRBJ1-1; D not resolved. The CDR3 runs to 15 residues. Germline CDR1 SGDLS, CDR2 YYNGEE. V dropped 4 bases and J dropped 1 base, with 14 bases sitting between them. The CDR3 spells CASSPTPHENTEAFF. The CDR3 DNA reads TGTGCCAGCAGCCCGACCCCTCATGAGAACACTGAAGCTTTCTTT.

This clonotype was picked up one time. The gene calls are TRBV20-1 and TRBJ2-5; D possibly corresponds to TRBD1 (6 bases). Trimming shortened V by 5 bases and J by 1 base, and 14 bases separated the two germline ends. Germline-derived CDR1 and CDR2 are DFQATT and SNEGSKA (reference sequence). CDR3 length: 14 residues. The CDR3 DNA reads TGCAGTGCTTGGGGGCCGGGTGTCCAAGAGACCCAGTACTTC. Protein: CSAWGPGVQETQYF.

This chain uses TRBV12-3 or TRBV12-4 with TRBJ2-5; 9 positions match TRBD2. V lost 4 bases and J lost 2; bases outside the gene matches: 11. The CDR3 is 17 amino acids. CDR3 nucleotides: TGTGCCAGCAGTTCCAGGGGCAGCGGGGGGCCACAAGAGACCCAGTACTTC. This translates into CASSSRGSGGPQETQYF.

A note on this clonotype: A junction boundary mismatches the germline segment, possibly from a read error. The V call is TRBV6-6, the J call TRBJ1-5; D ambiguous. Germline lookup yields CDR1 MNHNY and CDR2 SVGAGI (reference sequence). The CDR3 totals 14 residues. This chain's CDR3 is CASSYLDSNQPQHF. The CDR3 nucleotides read TGTGCTAGCAGTTACCTTGATAGCAATCAGCCCCAGCATTTT.

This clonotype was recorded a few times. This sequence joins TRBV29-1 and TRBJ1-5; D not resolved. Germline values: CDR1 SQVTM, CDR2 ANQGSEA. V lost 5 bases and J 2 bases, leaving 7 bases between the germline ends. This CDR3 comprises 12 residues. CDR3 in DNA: TGCAGCGTTAGCTCGGGCAATCAGCCCCAGCATTTT. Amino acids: CSVSSGNQPQHF.